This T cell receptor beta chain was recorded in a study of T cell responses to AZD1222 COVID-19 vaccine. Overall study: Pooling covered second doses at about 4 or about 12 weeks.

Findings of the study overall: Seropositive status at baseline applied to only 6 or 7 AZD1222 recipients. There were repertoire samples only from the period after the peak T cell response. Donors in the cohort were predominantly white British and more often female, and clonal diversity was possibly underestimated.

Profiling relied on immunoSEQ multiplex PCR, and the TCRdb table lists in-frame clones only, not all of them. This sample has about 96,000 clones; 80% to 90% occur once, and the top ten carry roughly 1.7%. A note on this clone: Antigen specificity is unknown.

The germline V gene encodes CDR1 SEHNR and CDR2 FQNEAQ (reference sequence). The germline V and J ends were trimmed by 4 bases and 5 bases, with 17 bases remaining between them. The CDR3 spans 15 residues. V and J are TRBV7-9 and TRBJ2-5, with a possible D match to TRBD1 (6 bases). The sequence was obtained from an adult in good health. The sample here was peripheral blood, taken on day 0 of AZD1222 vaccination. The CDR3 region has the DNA TGTGCCAGCAGCTCAGGGGCGTCCGCTTTTGAGACCCAGTACTTC. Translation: CASSSGASAFETQYF.